The clone carrying this TCR beta chain appeared many times. The data were taken from a study of human T cells and chemical hapten exposure. As for the study in general: Investigators sensitized about 2 cm by about 2 cm of upper inner arm skin with 2% DPC. Variation in per-sample TCR yields came mainly from small pooled library volume differences.

TCRdb itself ran the RACE reads through MiXCR, one entry per CDR3 protein. The table shows 75,000 to 90,000 distinct CDR3 sequences, with 10% to 13% occurring only once. The CDR3 runs to 12 residues. CDR1 and CDR2 from the germline V gene are SGHTA and FQGTGA. Trimming cost V 4 bases and J 2 bases, with 5 bases left between them. Time point: patch test 3, about 24 weeks after DPC sensitization. Stated treatment: therapeutic diphenylcyclopropenone sensitization with weekly scalp DPC. Blood collection happened ahead of applying each patch test. Sequenced here: whole blood, sampled in connection with sensitization to the hapten diphenylcyclopropenone (DPC). This chain uses TRBV7-3 with TRBJ1-2, with D hard to call. The TCR sequence derives from a woman aged 45-59 years with alopecia areata. Some clones in this sample may be carry-over from other donors' samples. DNA of the CDR3: TGTGCCAGCAGCTCGGACAACTATGGCTACACCTTC. It yields the protein CASSSDNYGYTF.